This T cell receptor beta chain was recovered during a study of blood T cell repertoires in COVID-19. As for the study in general: The origin of the acute and convalescent COVID-19 samples was the United States, Italy and Spain. The cDNA or gDNA used as material had been derived from T cells, B-cell-depleted T cells, or PBMCs.

This clone was seen just once. In the authors' workflow: Reference gene primers were amplified, and this amplification served to estimate nucleated cell counts. Using immunoSEQ multiplex PCR, the repertoire was profiled, and TCRdb retains in-frame clones only, with some absent. V and J calls and clone size are copied from that table; D and trimming were computed from the DNA. The table lists approximately 150,000 clones, 87% of them singletons, with about 4.1% in the top ten. This CDR3 has 14 amino acids. Germline assignment: CDR1 SQVTM and CDR2 ANQGSEA. The V segment lost 3 bases and the J segment 5 bases; nucleotides outside the gene matches: 5.

The chain is built from TRBV29-1 and TRBJ1-1; 11 bases line up with TRBD1. The sequencing sample was made of peripheral blood. The TCR comes from a woman in her fifties or sixties with active or convalescent COVID-19. The CDR3 spells CSVEKGQGGTEAFF. In DNA, the CDR3 is TGCAGCGTTGAGAAGGGACAGGGGGGGACTGAAGCTTTCTTT.